The clone carrying this TCR beta chain appeared a few times. The data belong to a study of patients and donors after allogeneic stem cell transplantation. This CDR3 has 14 residues. The trim removed 6 bases at V and 5 bases at J, leaving 7 bases unmatched. MiXCR, applied by TCRdb to the RT-PCR reads, yields one record per CDR3 protein. The repertoire holds 98,000 or so distinct CDR3 sequences, with around 38% as singletons. Sequencing was performed on blood, either unsorted or a sorted T cell fraction (not recorded which). The origin of this receptor is a human donor who was either an allogeneic HSCT recipient or a stem cell or donor lymphocyte infusion donor (not recorded which). It is not recorded whose cells these are; they may come from a transplant donor. This rearrangement joins TRBV12-3 or TRBV12-4 to TRBJ1-1; TRBD1 matches at 9 bases. Here the CDR3 reads CASREQGARTEAFF. CDR3 bases: TGTGCCAGCAGGGAACAGGGGGCGAGGACTGAAGCTTTCTTT.